Given below is one T cell receptor (beta chain) in context. Germline and junction disagree at one end, which may indicate a read error. This entry comes from a study of blood T cells in healthy people across ages. The CDR3 consists of 17 residues. Germline CDR1 SGDLS, CDR2 YYNGEE. Individuals who donated were healthy Caucasians from Russia aged about 6 to 100. Primers used in a second PCR of roughly 6 to 12 cycles were a sample-barcoded 5' primer and a J-beta primer mix. Each cDNA molecule was tagged by a template-switch adaptor with 12 random nucleotides. CDR3-containing paired-end reads numbering at least 2.5 million came from each sample. TCRdb re-analysed the 5' RACE reads in MiXCR, keeping a single row per CDR3 protein. The table shows some 790,000 distinct CDR3 sequences, with 25% to 35% occurring only once.

The receptor was derived from a woman at least 80 years old in good health. Sequencing was performed on blood. The rearrangement links TRBV9 to TRBJ2-3, with 8 bases that match TRBD2. In DNA, the CDR3 is TGCGCCAGCAGCGTAGGGGAGCGGGGGCCAAACACAGATGCGCAGTATTTT. This gives the protein CASSVGERGPNTDAQYF.